The 31 T cell receptor beta chains in this list originate from one sample, sequenced in a study of cytomegalovirus exposure and HLA in healthy donors. 13 Jbeta primers and 60 Vbeta primers were used for the PCR. Sequencing was performed with immunoSEQ multiplex PCR; in TCRdb, only in-frame clones are kept and a portion is missing. Of 95,000 to 150,000 clones listed, approximately 80% are singletons. Specimen: PBMCs. The receptors come from a female donor in good health and CMV-seropositive.

The chain has TRBV5-6 and TRBJ2-7; the match to TRBD1 covers 7 bases. The CDR3 has 16 residues. After removal of 0 bases from V and 5 bases from J, the junction contained 11 bases not matched to a gene. Per the germline V gene, CDR1 is SGHDT and CDR2 is YYEEEE. This CDR3 reads CASSLAGQESFDEQYF. The CDR3 coding sequence is TGTGCCAGCAGCTTGGCCGGACAGGAAAGCTTCGACGAGCAGTACTTC.

The rearrangement links TRBV28 to TRBJ2-5; weak D call: TRBD2 (7 bases). CDR3 length equals 17 residues. The germline V gene has CDR1 MDHEN and CDR2 SYDVKM. The germline V and J ends were trimmed by 1 base and 0 bases, with 15 bases remaining between them. CDR3: CASSLSGGGGHQETQYF. CDR3 nucleotides: TGTGCCAGCAGTTTATCTGGTGGCGGGGGCCACCAAGAGACCCAGTACTTC. Supplemented by reference TRBV28 and TRBJ2-5, the full variable domain reads DVKVTQSSRYLVKRTGEKVFLECVQDMDHENMFWYRQDPGLGLRLIYFSYDVKMKEKGDIPEGYSVSREKKERFSLILESASTNQTSMYLCASSLSGGGGHQETQYFGPGTRLLVL.

The chain joins TRBV5-5 to TRBJ1-2; D uncertain. Germline loops: CDR1 SGHKS, CDR2 YYEKEE (reference sequence). V was trimmed by 2 bases and J by 3 bases, leaving 8 bases between them. This CDR3 comprises 13 residues. In nucleotides, the CDR3 is TGTGCCAGCAGCTTCGGGGTAGACTATGGCTACACCTTC. Its protein is CASSFGVDYGYTF.

This chain links TRBV19 with TRBJ1-2, with D uncertain. The CDR3 runs to 14 residues. Trimming removed 3 bases from V and 2 bases from J, with 10 bases in between. The germline CDR1 and CDR2 sequences are LNHDA and SQIVND (reference sequence). The CDR3 sequence: CASSMITQNYGYTF. The CDR3 DNA follows: TGTGCCAGTAGTATGATAACACAAAACTATGGCTACACCTTC.

The chain couples TRBV11-2 to TRBJ1-4; maybe TRBD1 (5 bases). CDR3 size: 15 residues. CDR1 SGHAT and CDR2 FQNNGV come from the germline V gene. The germline V and J ends were trimmed by 3 bases and 4 bases, with 12 bases remaining between them. The DNA of the CDR3 is TGTGCCAGCAGCTTCAAAGACAGTAATAATGAAAAACTGTTTTTT. Protein product: CASSFKDSNNEKLFF.

The CDR3 here is CATGDSSYEQFF. CDR3 nucleotides: TGCGCCACCGGGGACTCCTCTTACGAGCAGTTCTTC. The gene calls are TRBV5-1 and TRBJ2-1; the D gene is possibly TRBD2 (6 bases). The CDR3 spans 12 residues. V dropped 9 bases and J dropped 10 bases, with 17 bases sitting between them. Per germline, CDR1 SGHRS and CDR2 YFSETQ.

The rearrangement joins TRBV5-4 to TRBJ1-3; 7 bases agree with TRBD1. V lost 2 bases, J lost 4 bases, and 0 bases stayed unmatched. CDR1 and CDR2 (germline): SGHNT, YYREEE (reference sequence). This CDR3 is built from 13 residues. In DNA, the CDR3 is TGTGCCAGCAGCTTACAGGGGGGAAACACCATATATTTT. This encodes CASSLQGGNTIYF. Together with reference TRBV5-4 and TRBJ1-3, the CDR3 gives the full variable domain: ETGVTQSPTHLIKTRGQQVTLRCSSQSGHNTVSWYQQALGQGPQFIFQYYREEENGRGNFPPRFSGLQFPNYSSELNVNALELDDSALYLCASSLQGGNTIYFGEGSWLTVV.

This clone was detected a few times. The chain has TRBV30 and TRBJ2-1, with D hard to call. CDR1 is GTSNPN, CDR2 SVGIG, per germline (reference sequence). V dropped 0 bases and J dropped 5 bases, with 5 bases sitting between them. The CDR3 runs 12 residues. CDR3 nucleotides: TGTGCCTGGAGTGTATCAGACAATGAGCAGTTCTTC. Amino acid sequence: CAWSVSDNEQFF.

This rearrangement joins TRBV5-1 to TRBJ2-7, with TRBD1 as a possible D gene (5 bases). V lost 0 bases and J 2 bases, leaving 6 bases between the germline ends. The germline gives CDR1 SGHRS, CDR2 YFSETQ. The length of the CDR3 is 13 residues. The CDR3 region is CASSLDRTYEQYF. CDR3 coding DNA: TGCGCCAGCAGCTTGGACAGGACCTACGAGCAGTACTTC.

The chain combines TRBV7-2 with TRBJ1-2; the D is unclear. V was trimmed by 1 base and J by 6 bases, leaving 9 bases between them. Germline V gene lookup returns CDR1 SGHTA and CDR2 FQGNSA. The CDR3 extends over 13 amino acids. CDR3 residues: CASSLVGLNGYTF. The CDR3, as DNA: TGTGCCAGCAGCTTAGTCGGGTTAAATGGCTACACCTTC.

J is TRBJ2-3 and V is TRBV12-5, with 14 bases fitting TRBD2. The length of the CDR3 is 21 residues. The V segment lost 4 bases and the J segment 0 bases; nucleotides outside the gene matches: 15. Germline values: CDR1 LGHNT, CDR2 FRNRAP. CDR3 loop: CASGSTEAGTSGGDSTDTQYF. The CDR3 region has the DNA TGTGCTAGTGGTTCAACAGAGGCCGGGACTAGCGGGGGAGATAGCACAGATACGCAGTATTTT. Full variable domain (missing parts from reference TRBV12-5 and TRBJ2-3): DARVTQTPRHKVTEMGQEVTMRCQPILGHNTVFWYRQTMMQGLELLAYFRNRAPLDDSGMPKDRFSAEMPDATLATLKIQPSEPRDSAVYFCASGSTEAGTSGGDSTDTQYFGPGTRLTVL.

The chain combines TRBV11-1 with TRBJ2-3; 7 bases match TRBD1. Germline CDR1 is SGHAT and CDR2 is FQDESV (reference sequence). This CDR3 has 12 residues. V shed 5 bases and J 13 bases; nucleotides not matched to a gene: 9. The CDR3 loop reads CASSHPGTEEYF. The DNA of the CDR3 is TGTGCCAGCAGCCACCCCGGGACAGAGGAGTATTTT.

The chain uses TRBV10-2 and TRBJ1-3; D unresolved. Between the trimmed V and J ends, which lost 6 bases and 5 bases, there was a span of 11 bases. From germline, CDR1 is WSHSY and CDR2 SAAADI. The CDR3 has 13 amino acids. The CDR3 region has the DNA TGCGCCAGCAGGGAGCCATCAAGAAACACCATATATTTT. It translates to CASREPSRNTIYF.

For the CDR3, the DNA is TGTGCCAGCAGCTCGTACACAGCCATTAATGAAAAACTGTTTTTT. It translates to CASSSYTAINEKLFF. This rearrangement joins TRBV7-2 to TRBJ1-4, with D unclear. V lost 4 bases and J lost 4, with 13 bases in between. Germline V lookup: CDR1 SGHTA, CDR2 FQGNSA. The CDR3 totals 15 residues.

This clone turned up a few times. The J gene is TRBJ1-4, the V gene TRBV28, with D unclear. The CDR3 runs 12 residues. The germline V gene encodes CDR1 MDHEN and CDR2 SYDVKM. The V end lost 4 bases, the J end lost 9 bases, and 9 bases lay between the germline ends. The CDR3 sequence: CASSSLPQKLFF. The CDR3, as DNA: TGTGCCAGCAGTTCCCTCCCTCAAAAACTGTTTTTT.

This clone was counted a few times. At one boundary the junction diverges from the germline segment, which might be a read error. The rearrangement uses TRBV7-7 and TRBJ2-7; tentatively, D is TRBD2 (5 bases). CDR3 size: 19 residues. Germline V gene lookup returns CDR1 SSHAT and CDR2 FNYEAQ (reference sequence). The CDR3 sequence: CASSSFMGEGWISLSEQYF. The CDR3 coding sequence is TGTGCTAGCAGCTCCTTTATGGGTGAGGGTTGGATTAGCCTGAGCGAGCAGTACTTC.

This clone was counted a single time. The chain carries TRBV29-1 and TRBJ2-7; 10 bases match TRBD2. The CDR3 has 14 amino acids. V dropped 4 bases and J dropped 2; count of bases not matched to a gene: 5. Germline-derived CDR1 and CDR2 are SQVTM and ANQGSEA. The CDR3 nucleotides are TGCAGCGTTGCGCGGCTAGCGGGGGCCTACGAGCAGTACTTC. This gives the protein CSVARLAGAYEQYF.

The V gene is TRBV6-5, the J gene TRBJ2-5; a possible D gene is TRBD2 (5 bases). V was trimmed by 2 bases and J by 7 bases, leaving 11 bases between them. Germline CDR1 MNHEY, CDR2 SVGAGI. The CDR3 spans 13 residues. Here the CDR3 DNA reads TGTGCCAGCAGTTACCCCCCCCGGGGGACCCAGTACTTC. This sequence encodes CASSYPPRGTQYF.

The V call is TRBV7-3, the J call TRBJ1-1; D gene uncertain. The V gene lost 5 bases and the J gene lost 6 bases, with 13 bases spanning the gap. The germline CDR1 and CDR2 sequences are SGHTA and FQGTGA. This CDR3 has 13 residues. CDR3 residues: CASSPTPSAEAFF. For the CDR3, the DNA is TGTGCCAGCAGCCCTACTCCTAGCGCTGAAGCTTTCTTT.

V is TRBV2 and J is TRBJ1-5; 9 nucleotides match TRBD1. V was clipped by 6 bases and J by 0 bases; unmatched bases: 3. This CDR3 is 15 amino acids long. CDR1 is SNHLY, CDR2 FYNNEI, per germline. The CDR3 DNA reads as TGTGCCAGCAGCGGACAGGGGAGTAGCAATCAGCCCCAGCATTTT. Translated: CASSGQGSSNQPQHF. Complete variable domain (other parts from reference TRBV2 and TRBJ1-5): EPEVTQTPSHQVTQMGQEVILRCVPISNHLYFYWYRQILGQKVEFLVSFYNNEISEKSEIFDDQFSVERPDGSNFTLKIRSTKLEDSAMYFCASSGQGSSNQPQHFGDGTRLSIL.

The chain links TRBV18 to TRBJ1-3; no clear D. The CDR3 runs to 15 residues. Between the trimmed V and J ends, which lost 0 bases and 3 bases, there was a span of 9 bases. CDR1 and CDR2 from the germline V gene are KGHSH and LQKENI. The CDR3 sequence: CASSPPGSVGNTIYF. The CDR3 nucleotides are TGTGCCAGCTCACCACCCGGGTCGGTTGGAAACACCATATATTTT.

The chain joins TRBV9 to TRBJ2-5, with D tentatively TRBD2 (6 bases). Trimming removed 4 bases at V and 3 bases at J, with 16 bases between. This CDR3 contains 15 residues. Germline CDR1 SGDLS, CDR2 YYNGEE. This CDR3 reads CASSPYEREEETQYF. The CDR3 nucleotides read TGTGCCAGCAGCCCCTATGAGAGGGAGGAAGAGACCCAGTACTTC.

CDR3 in amino acids: CASSTDRAGLRSFF. DNA for the CDR3: TGTGCCAGCAGCACCGACAGGGCTGGTTTAAGGTCTTTCTTT. V and J are TRBV6-6 and TRBJ1-1; 7 bases fit TRBD1. V lost 6 bases and J lost 12; bases outside the gene matches: 16. CDR1 and CDR2 from the germline V gene are MNHNY and SVGAGI (reference sequence). CDR3 size: 14 residues.

The V call is TRBV7-9, the J call TRBJ1-2, with a possible D match to TRBD1 (5 bases). The germline CDR1 and CDR2 sequences are SEHNR and FQNEAQ (reference sequence). This CDR3 has 15 amino acids. V dropped 5 bases and J dropped 3 bases, with 16 bases sitting between them. CDR3 protein: CASSTPPGDDYGYTF. The CDR3 region has the DNA TGTGCCAGCAGCACACCCCCGGGGGACGACTATGGCTACACCTTC.

The rearrangement joins TRBV2 to TRBJ2-5; no clear D. The length of the CDR3 is 11 residues. Germline V gene data show CDR1 as SNHLY and CDR2 as FYNNEI. The V end lost 7 bases, the J end lost 2 bases, and 5 bases lay between the germline ends. CDR3 region: CASTQQETQYF. In DNA, the CDR3 is TGTGCCAGCACGCAGCAAGAGACCCAGTACTTC.

The rearrangement uses TRBV11-1 and TRBJ1-6, with 11 bases fitting TRBD1. CDR1 and CDR2 from the germline V gene are SGHAT and FQDESV (reference sequence). J gave up 9 bases and V 2 bases, and 6 bases lay outside the gene matches. The CDR3 is made up of 16 amino acids. For the CDR3, the DNA is TGTGCCAGCAGCTTAAGAGCCGGGACAGGGGGTTCACCCCTCCACTTT. Its translation: CASSLRAGTGGSPLHF.

The chain employs TRBV12-5 and TRBJ1-6; TRBD1 is a possible D gene (6 bases). CDR3 size: 14 residues. Trimming pared 2 bases from V and 7 bases from J, leaving 9 bases between. Germline values: CDR1 LGHNT, CDR2 FRNRAP. For the CDR3, the DNA is TGTGCTAGTGGTTTGAGTACAGGGAATTCACCCCTCCACTTT. Its translation is CASGLSTGNSPLHF.

The V gene is TRBV7-2, the J gene TRBJ1-2; TRBD1 aligns across 8 bases. Trimming cost V 4 bases and J 2 bases; bases outside gene matches: 3. The CDR3 contains 14 residues. Germline V gene data show CDR1 as SGHTA and CDR2 as FQGNSA. The CDR3 coding sequence is TGTGCCAGCAGCTCCAACAGGGGGAACTATGGCTACACCTTC. Encoded protein: CASSSNRGNYGYTF.

The chain is built from TRBV6-1 and TRBJ1-5; D unresolved. CDR3 length: 15 amino acids. The V end was cut by 7 bases, the J end by 2 bases, with 15 bases between. CDR1 and CDR2 from the germline V gene are MNHNS and SASEGT. CDR3 sequence: CASNGFPSGNQPQHF. The DNA for the CDR3 is TGTGCCAGCAACGGGTTTCCGTCTGGCAATCAGCCCCAGCATTTT.

CDR3 DNA: TGTGCCAGCAGTGAAGGGACAGGGAGCAATCAGCCCCAGCATTTT. The encoded protein is CASSEGTGSNQPQHF. V and J are TRBV2 and TRBJ1-5; 8 bases align to TRBD1. The ends lost 1 base at V and 1 base at J; junction bases unmatched: 0. The length of the CDR3 is 15 residues. Germline assignment: CDR1 SNHLY and CDR2 FYNNEI. The full variable domain, in which reference TRBV2 and TRBJ1-5 provide the parts outside the CDR3, is EPEVTQTPSHQVTQMGQEVILRCVPISNHLYFYWYRQILGQKVEFLVSFYNNEISEKSEIFDDQFSVERPDGSNFTLKIRSTKLEDSAMYFCASSEGTGSNQPQHFGDGTRLSIL.

The chain links TRBV5-1 to TRBJ1-4; TRBD1 might be the D (6 bases). CDR1 and CDR2 from the germline V gene are SGHRS and YFSETQ. Between the trimmed V and J ends, which lost 4 bases and 7 bases, there was a span of 20 bases. The CDR3 runs to 16 residues. CDR3 DNA: TGCGCCAGCAGCCCCCCGGGTTCGGGCAGGGGTGAAAAACTGTTTTTT. Amino acids: CASSPPGSGRGEKLFF.